This TCR beta chain was profiled in a study of shared clonotypes between healthy human individuals. Notes on the study in general: It was the few donors that limited the genetic and exposure-history diversity represented. Though the depth was large, rarefaction showed that sorted-subset sequencing was incomplete.

Assay used: immunoSEQ multiplex PCR; TCRdb lists only in-frame clones, some missing. The table has more than 2 million clones, approximately 96% seen once. There are 16 residues in the CDR3. Per germline, CDR1 KGHSH and CDR2 LQKENI. V was pared by 0 bases and J by 1 base, with 13 bases between. In regard to this clone: Its matching antigen is unknown.

The sample was naive CD4+ T cells sorted from blood. Subset defined: CD45RA+ positively selected. This sequence joins TRBV18 and TRBJ2-7; D remains ambiguous. This sequence originates from a man between 18 and 29 years old in good health. As DNA, the CDR3 is TGTGCCAGCTCACCACCGGGGTGGTTAGAGTCCTACGAGCAGTACTTC. As protein: CASSPPGWLESYEQYF.